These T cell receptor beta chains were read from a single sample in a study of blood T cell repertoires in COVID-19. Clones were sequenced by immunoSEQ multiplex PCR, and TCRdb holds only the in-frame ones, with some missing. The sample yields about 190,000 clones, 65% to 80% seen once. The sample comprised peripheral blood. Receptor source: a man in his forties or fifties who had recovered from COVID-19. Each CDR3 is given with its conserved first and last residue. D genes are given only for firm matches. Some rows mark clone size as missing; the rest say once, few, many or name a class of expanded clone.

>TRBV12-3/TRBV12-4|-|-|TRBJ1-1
CASSEMNTEAFF
TGTGCCAGCAGTGAGATGAACACTGAAGCTTTCTTT
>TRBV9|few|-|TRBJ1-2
CASSATRDSLYGYTF
TGTGCCAGCAGCGCGACGAGGGATTCTTTATATGGCTACACCTTC
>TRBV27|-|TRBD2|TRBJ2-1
CASSLSRPSGDNEQFF
TGTGCCAGCAGTTTATCGCGGCCTAGCGGGGACAATGAGCAGTTCTTC
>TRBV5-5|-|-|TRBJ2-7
CASSHYDRSFVF
TGTGCCAGCAGCCATTACGACAGGTCCTTCGTCTTC
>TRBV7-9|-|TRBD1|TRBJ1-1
CASSRWRGRGNTEAFF
TGTGCCAGCAGCCGCTGGAGGGGGCGTGGGAACACTGAAGCTTTCTTT
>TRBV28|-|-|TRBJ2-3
CASSPDSDTQYF
TGTGCCAGCAGTCCAGACTCAGATACGCAGTATTTT
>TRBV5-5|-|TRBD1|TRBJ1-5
CASSLTPGQANQPQHF
TGTGCCAGCAGCTTGACCCCTGGACAGGCTAATCAGCCCCAGCATTTT
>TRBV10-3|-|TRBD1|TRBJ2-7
CAIRGQGIVDEQYF
TGTGCCATCAGGGGACAGGGAATAGTCGACGAGCAGTACTTC
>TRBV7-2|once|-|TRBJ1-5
CASSPRQVNQPQHF
TGTGCCAGCAGCCCTAGACAGGTTAATCAGCCCCAGCATTTT
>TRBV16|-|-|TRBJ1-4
CASSQSGGEKLFF
TGTGCCAGCAGCCAATCGGGAGGGGAAAAACTGTTTTTT
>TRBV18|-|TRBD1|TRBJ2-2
CASSPRRTGLVNTGELFF
TGTGCCAGCTCACCTCGTAGGACAGGGCTGGTTAACACCGGGGAGCTGTTTTTT
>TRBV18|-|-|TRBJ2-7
CASSPGSYEQYF
TGTGCCAGCTCACCCGGCTCCTACGAGCAGTACTTC
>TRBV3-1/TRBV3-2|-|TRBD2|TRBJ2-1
CASSQNPSGYQFF
TGTGCCAGCAGCCAAAATCCTAGCGGGTATCAGTTCTTC
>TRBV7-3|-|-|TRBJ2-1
CASSTDLPHDEQFF
TGTGCCAGCAGTACAGACCTTCCCCACGATGAGCAGTTCTTC
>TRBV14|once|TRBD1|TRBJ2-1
CASSQPGQPGKQFF
TGTGCCAGCAGCCAGCCGGGACAGCCAGGAAAGCAGTTCTTC
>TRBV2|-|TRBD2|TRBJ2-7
CASKPGLAVYEQYF
TGTGCCAGCAAACCGGGACTAGCCGTTTACGAGCAGTACTTC
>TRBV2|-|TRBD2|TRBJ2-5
CASSASGSEETQYF
TGTGCCAGCAGCGCGAGCGGGAGTGAAGAGACCCAGTACTTC
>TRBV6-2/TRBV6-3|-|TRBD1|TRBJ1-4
CASSATKQGNEKLFF
TGTGCCAGCAGTGCAACGAAACAGGGGAATGAAAAACTGTTTTTT
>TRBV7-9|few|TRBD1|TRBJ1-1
CASSYHRGQGTEAFF
TGTGCCAGCAGCTACCACAGGGGGCAGGGCACTGAAGCTTTCTTT
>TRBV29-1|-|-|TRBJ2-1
CSVDSDTDNEQFF
TGCAGCGTTGACTCGGACACAGACAATGAGCAGTTCTTC
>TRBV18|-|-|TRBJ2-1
CASSPPQQGQSYNEQFF
TGTGCCAGCTCTCCCCCACAACAGGGTCAATCCTACAATGAGCAGTTCTTC
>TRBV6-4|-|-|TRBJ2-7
CASNHSGGNAGAFDLKQYF
TGTGCCAGCAATCACTCGGGTGGGAACGCGGGGGCCTTTGATTTAAAGCAGTACTTC
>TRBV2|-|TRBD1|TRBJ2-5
CASRGDRVKETQYF
TGTGCCAGCAGGGGGGACAGGGTGAAAGAGACCCAGTACTTC
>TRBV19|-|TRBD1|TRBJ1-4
CASSNRQGGNEKLFF
TGTGCCAGTAGTAACCGACAGGGGGGTAATGAAAAACTGTTTTTT
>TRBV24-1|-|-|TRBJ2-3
CATSDSSAMGRGDTQYF
TGTGCCACCAGTGATTCCAGCGCCATGGGGAGAGGAGATACGCAGTATTTT
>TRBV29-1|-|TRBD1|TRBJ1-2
CSVEGQGIDGYTF
TGCAGCGTTGAAGGACAGGGAATCGATGGCTACACCTTC
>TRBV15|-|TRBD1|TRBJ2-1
CATSRGTGVLRSYNEQFF
TGTGCCACCAGCAGGGGGACAGGGGTCCTCAGGTCCTACAATGAGCAGTTCTTC
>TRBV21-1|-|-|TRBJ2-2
CASSKFKGAVTGELFF
TGTGCCAGCAGCAAGTTCAAGGGGGCGGTCACCGGGGAGCTGTTTTTT
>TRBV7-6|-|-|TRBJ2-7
CASSPASGVEYYEQYF
TGTGCCAGCAGTCCCGCATCGGGAGTGGAATATTACGAGCAGTACTTC
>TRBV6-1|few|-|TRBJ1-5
CASSENLYQPQHF
TGTGCCAGCAGTGAAAATCTTTATCAGCCCCAGCATTTT
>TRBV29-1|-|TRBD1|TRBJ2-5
CSVVRTGGDETQYF
TGCAGCGTTGTTCGGACAGGGGGCGACGAGACCCAGTACTTC
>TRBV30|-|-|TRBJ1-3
CAWTMGQAGNTIYF
TGTGCCTGGACAATGGGGCAGGCTGGAAACACCATATATTTT
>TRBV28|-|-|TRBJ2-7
CASSLGPGPYEQYF
TGTGCCAGCAGTTTAGGTCCAGGTCCCTACGAGCAGTACTTC
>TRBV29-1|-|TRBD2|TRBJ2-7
CSVVRGASGEQYF
TGCAGCGTTGTAAGGGGAGCTAGCGGCGAGCAGTACTTC
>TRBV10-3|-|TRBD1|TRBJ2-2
CAVKGQGASGELFF
TGTGCGGTTAAAGGACAGGGGGCGTCCGGGGAGCTGTTTTTT
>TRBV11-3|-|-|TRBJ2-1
CASSPRRGEYNEQFF
TGTGCCAGCAGCCCTCGGCGGGGCGAATACAATGAGCAGTTCTTC
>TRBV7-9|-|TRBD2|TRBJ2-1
CASSSPSSGGGYNEQFF
TGTGCCAGCAGCTCTCCAAGTAGCGGGGGAGGTTACAATGAGCAGTTCTTC
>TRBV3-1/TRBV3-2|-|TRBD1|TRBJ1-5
CASSQQTGGGQPQHF
TGTGCCAGCAGCCAACAGACAGGGGGCGGTCAGCCCCAGCATTTT
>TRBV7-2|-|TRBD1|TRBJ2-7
CASSVKILRQGTYEQYF
TGTGCCAGCAGCGTTAAAATTTTAAGACAGGGGACCTACGAGCAGTACTTC
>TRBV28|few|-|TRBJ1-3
CASSLLEGGNTIYF
TGTGCCAGCAGTTTACTGGAGGGTGGAAACACCATATATTTT
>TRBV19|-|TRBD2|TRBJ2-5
CASSIRRTGGETQYF
TGTGCCAGTAGTATAAGAAGAACGGGAGGGGAGACCCAGTACTTC
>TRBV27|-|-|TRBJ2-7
CASSARQLSHEQYF
TGTGCCAGCAGTGCTCGACAGCTTTCCCACGAGCAGTACTTC
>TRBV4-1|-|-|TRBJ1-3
CASSQLSIGGSGNTIYF
TGCGCCAGCAGCCAATTGAGCATTGGAGGGTCGGGAAACACCATATATTTT
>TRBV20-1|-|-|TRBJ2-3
CSARAGDTQYF
TGCAGTGCTAGGGCGGGAGATACGCAGTATTTT
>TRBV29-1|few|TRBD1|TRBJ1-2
CSVGDRGNYGYTF
TGCAGCGTTGGCGACAGGGGTAACTATGGCTACACCTTC
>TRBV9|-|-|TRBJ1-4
CASSVSGIVKNEKLFF
TGTGCCAGCAGCGTCTCCGGGATCGTCAAGAATGAAAAACTGTTTTTT
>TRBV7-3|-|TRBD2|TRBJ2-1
CASSLRRGSSYNEQFF
TGTGCCAGCAGCTTAAGGCGGGGGAGCTCCTACAATGAGCAGTTCTTC
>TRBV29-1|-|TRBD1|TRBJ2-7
CSVEGMTGDRYEQYF
TGCAGCGTTGAAGGAATGACAGGGGATCGATACGAGCAGTACTTC